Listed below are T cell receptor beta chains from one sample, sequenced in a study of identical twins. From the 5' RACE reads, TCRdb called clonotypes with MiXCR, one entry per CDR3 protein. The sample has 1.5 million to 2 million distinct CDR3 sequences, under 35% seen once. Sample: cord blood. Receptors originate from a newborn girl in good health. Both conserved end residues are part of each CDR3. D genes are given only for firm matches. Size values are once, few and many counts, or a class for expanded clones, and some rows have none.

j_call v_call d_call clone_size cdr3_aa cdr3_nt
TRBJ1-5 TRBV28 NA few CASSLSQRQPQHF TGTGCCAGCAGTTTAAGCCAGCGTCAGCCCCAGCATTTT
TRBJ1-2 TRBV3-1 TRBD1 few CASSKPSGQGVYGYTF TGTGCCAGCAGCAAACCATCCGGACAGGGCGTCTATGGCTACACCTTC
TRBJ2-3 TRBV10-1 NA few CASGEDTSQYF TGCGCCAGTGGAGAGGACACCTCGCAGTATTTT
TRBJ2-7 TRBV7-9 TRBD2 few CASSLVRGLTYEQYF TGTGCCAGCAGCTTAGTTCGGGGACTAACCTACGAGCAGTACTTC
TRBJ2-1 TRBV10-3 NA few CAIRGVADNEQFF TGTGCCATCAGGGGAGTTGCGGACAATGAGCAGTTCTTC
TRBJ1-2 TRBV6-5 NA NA CASSYSGSWGYTF TGTGCCAGCAGTTACTCGGGGTCTTGGGGCTACACCTTC
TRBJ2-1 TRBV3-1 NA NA CASGRTAEDEQFF TGTGCCAGCGGAAGGACAGCGGAGGATGAGCAGTTCTTC
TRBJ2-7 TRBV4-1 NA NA CASSQPDSYEQYF TGCGCCAGCAGCCAACCCGACTCCTACGAGCAGTACTTC
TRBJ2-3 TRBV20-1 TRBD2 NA CSAEQAGGTGTQYF TGCAGTGCTGAACAAGCGGGGGGCACAGGTACGCAGTATTTT
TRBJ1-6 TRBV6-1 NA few CASSEALRVSPLHF TGTGCCAGCAGTGAAGCGCTGAGGGTTTCACCCCTCCACTTT
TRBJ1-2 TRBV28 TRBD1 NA CASSLLGTGDGYTF TGTGCCAGCAGTTTATTGGGGACAGGGGATGGCTACACCTTC
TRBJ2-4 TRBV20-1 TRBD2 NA CSARSGSPYNEQYF TGCAGTGCTAGAAGCGGGAGTCCCTACAATGAGCAGTACTTC
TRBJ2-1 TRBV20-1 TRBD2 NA CSTSGGSYNEQFF TGCAGTACTAGCGGGGGTTCCTACAATGAGCAGTTCTTC
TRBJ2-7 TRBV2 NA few CASRGPWSIYEQYF TGTGCCAGCAGGGGACCCTGGTCTATATACGAGCAGTACTTC
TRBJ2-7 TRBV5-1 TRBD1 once CASSFGTGDHEQYF TGCGCCAGCAGCTTTGGGACAGGGGACCACGAGCAGTACTTC
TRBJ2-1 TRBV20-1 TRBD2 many CSARRRGGQYNEQFF TGCAGTGCTAGACGCCGGGGGGGTCAATACAATGAGCAGTTCTTC
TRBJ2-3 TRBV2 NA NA CASSEQGMSTDTQYF TGTGCCAGCAGTGAACAGGGTATGAGCACAGATACGCAGTATTTT
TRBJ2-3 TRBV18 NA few CASSELDRTDTQYF TGTGCCAGCTCCGAACTAGACCGCACAGATACGCAGTATTTT
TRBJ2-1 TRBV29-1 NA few CSVEGGQGSYNEQFF TGCAGCGTTGAAGGGGGGCAGGGCTCCTACAATGAGCAGTTCTTC
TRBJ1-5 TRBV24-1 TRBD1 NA CATSANPGQGRDYDQPQHF TGTGCCACCAGTGCTAATCCGGGACAGGGGAGAGATTATGATCAGCCCCAGCATTTT
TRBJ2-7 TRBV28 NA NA CASTGGRIGPHYEQYF TGTGCCAGCACGGGGGGCAGGATCGGGCCCCACTACGAGCAGTACTTC
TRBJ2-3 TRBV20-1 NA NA CSARDSGLGTDTQYF TGCAGTGCTAGGGACTCGGGTTTGGGGACAGATACGCAGTATTTT
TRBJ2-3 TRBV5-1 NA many CASSLGDGSTDTQYF TGCGCCAGCAGCTTGGGGGATGGTAGCACAGATACGCAGTATTTT
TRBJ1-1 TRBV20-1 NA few CSARDRHRSTEAFF TGCAGTGCTAGAGATCGGCACCGTTCCACTGAAGCTTTCTTT
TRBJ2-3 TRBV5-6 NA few CASSLVAPSTDTQYF TGTGCCAGCAGCTTGGTAGCACCTAGCACAGATACGCAGTATTTT
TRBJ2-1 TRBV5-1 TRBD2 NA CASSFGGGPSYNKQFF TGCGCCAGCAGCTTCGGCGGGGGGCCCTCGTACAATAAGCAGTTCTTC
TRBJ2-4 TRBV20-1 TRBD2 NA CSAFSGAGGRKNIQYF TGCAGTGCCTTTTCTGGGGCGGGGGGACGCAAAAACATTCAGTACTTC
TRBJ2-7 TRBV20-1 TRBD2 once CSALASGRGYEQYF TGCAGTGCTCTTGCAAGCGGGAGAGGCTACGAGCAGTACTTC
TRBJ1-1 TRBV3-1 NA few CASSQNSLGMDTEAFF TGTGCCAGCAGCCAAAACAGTCTGGGAATGGACACTGAAGCTTTCTTT
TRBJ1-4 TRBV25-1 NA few CATAGRGEKLFF TGTGCCACCGCGGGCAGGGGTGAAAAACTGTTTTTT
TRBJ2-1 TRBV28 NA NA CASSVISGRGKNEQFF TGTGCCAGCAGTGTGATAAGCGGAAGAGGTAAAAATGAGCAGTTCTTC
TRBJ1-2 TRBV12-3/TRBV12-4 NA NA CASSLEGPVGSYTF TGTGCCAGCAGTTTAGAGGGGCCGGTTGGGAGCTACACCTTC
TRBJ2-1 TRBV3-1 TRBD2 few CASSQVAGAYNEQFF TGTGCCAGCAGCCAAGTCGCGGGGGCCTACAATGAGCAGTTCTTC
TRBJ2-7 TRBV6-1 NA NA CASSTSRSYNEQYF TGTGCCAGCTCCACTAGCCGCTCCTACAATGAGCAGTACTTC
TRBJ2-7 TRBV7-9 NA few CASSLSYPGLPSYEQYF TGTGCCAGCAGCTTATCCTATCCGGGACTCCCCTCCTACGAGCAGTACTTC
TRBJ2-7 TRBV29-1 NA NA CSVGSAYERYF TGCAGCGTAGGCAGCGCTTACGAGCGGTACTTC
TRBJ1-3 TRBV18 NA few CASSPGTVSGNTIYF TGTGCCAGCTCACCAGGGACTGTCTCTGGAAACACCATATATTTT
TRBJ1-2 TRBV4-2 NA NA CASSQSSSGYTF TGTGCCAGCAGCCAATCCAGCAGCGGCTACACCTTC
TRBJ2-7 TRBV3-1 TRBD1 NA CASRPRGSYEQYF TGTGCCAGCAGACCCAGGGGGTCCTACGAGCAGTACTTC
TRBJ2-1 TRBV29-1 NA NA CSVDSIILGYNEQFF TGCAGCGTTGACTCCATCATACTAGGGTACAATGAGCAGTTCTTC
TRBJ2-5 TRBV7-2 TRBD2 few CASTRLAGLIRETQYF TGTGCCAGCACCCGACTAGCGGGGCTTATAAGAGAGACCCAGTACTTC
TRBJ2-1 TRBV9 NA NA CASSVDLWTDSYNEQFF TGTGCCAGCAGCGTAGACCTTTGGACAGATTCCTACAATGAGCAGTTCTTC
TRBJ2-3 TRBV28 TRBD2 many CASGQAGPTDTQYF TGTGCCAGCGGACAAGCGGGGCCTACAGATACGCAGTATTTT
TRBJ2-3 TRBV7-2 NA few CASSLEVVNFRSPHTQYF TGTGCCAGCAGCTTAGAAGTAGTTAACTTCCGATCTCCCCATACGCAGTATTTT
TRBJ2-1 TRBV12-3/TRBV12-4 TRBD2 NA CASSKLAGVPYNEQFF TGTGCCAGCAGCAAACTAGCGGGAGTACCCTACAATGAGCAGTTCTTC
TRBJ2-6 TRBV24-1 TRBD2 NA CATSGGGTGANVLTF TGTGCCACCAGTGGGGGGGGAACTGGGGCCAACGTCCTGACTTTC
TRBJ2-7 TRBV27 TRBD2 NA CASSVRVAGRVSYEQYF TGTGCCAGCAGTGTTCGGGTAGCGGGACGTGTCTCCTACGAGCAGTACTTC
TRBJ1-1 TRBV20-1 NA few CSAPAANTEAFF TGCAGTGCTCCGGCTGCGAACACTGAAGCTTTCTTT
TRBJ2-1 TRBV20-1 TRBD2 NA CSASGLGLRSLGEQFF TGCAGTGCTAGCGGTTTGGGACTAAGGTCTTTGGGTGAGCAGTTCTTC
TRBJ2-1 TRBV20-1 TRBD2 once CSARKREGYNEQFF TGCAGTGCTAGAAAGCGGGAGGGCTACAATGAGCAGTTCTTC
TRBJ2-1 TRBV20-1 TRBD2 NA CSARASGGAHEQFF TGCAGTGCTAGAGCTAGCGGGGGGGCCCATGAGCAGTTCTTC